This TCR beta chain was obtained from a study of CD8 T cells in Susac syndrome. From germline, CDR1 is DFQATT and CDR2 SNEGSKA (reference sequence). The CDR3 is 13 amino acids. The ends were cut back, 7 bases at V and 3 bases at J, with 16 bases in the middle. The RNA input was roughly 0.45 to 1 ug, and it was reverse transcribed with random hexamers. Across 54 Vbeta and 13 Jbeta, immunoSEQ multiplex PCR amplified TCR beta CDR3. A single record per CDR3 protein comes from TCRdb applying MiXCR to the immunoSEQ multiplex PCR reads. The sample comprises about 100,000 distinct CDR3 sequences, around 95% of which are singletons, and approximately 0.3% rests with the top ten.

The J gene is TRBJ2-7, the V gene TRBV20-1; D is unclear. This sequence was found in a human donor with Susac syndrome. Source material: CD8+ T cells from PBMCs. The CDR3 DNA sequence: TGCAGTGGTAGGGTCCTCGATGGCTACGAGCAGTACTTC. Protein: CSGRVLDGYEQYF.